A single sample gave rise to the 26 T cell receptor beta chains below, sequenced in a study of blood T cell repertoires in COVID-19. Method: immunoSEQ multiplex PCR; TCRdb's copy keeps in-frame clones and lacks some. The sample lists 110,000 or so clones; about 76% were seen once. The source material was peripheral blood. The receptors originated from a woman in her 70s with acute or convalescent COVID-19.

The rearrangement links TRBV7-9 to TRBJ2-7, with D possibly TRBD1 on 5 matching bases. Germline lookup yields CDR1 SEHNR and CDR2 FQNEAQ (reference sequence). This CDR3 spans 13 amino acids. The germline V and J ends were trimmed by 8 bases and 0 bases, with 11 bases remaining between them. In DNA, the CDR3 is TGTGCCAGCTTGGACACGTCCTCCTACGAGCAGTACTTC. Its protein is CASLDTSSYEQYF.

This chain connects TRBV25-1 to TRBJ1-2; maybe TRBD1 (5 bases). The ends were cut back, 3 bases at V and 3 bases at J, with 11 bases in the middle. Germline CDR1 is MGHDK and CDR2 is SYGVNS. The CDR3 extends over 14 amino acids. The CDR3 sequence is CASSDATVYYGYTF. Written as DNA, the CDR3 is TGTGCCAGCAGTGACGCGACAGTATACTATGGCTACACCTTC.

In this sample, this clone turned up once. The V and J genes are TRBV10-3 and TRBJ2-4, with a weak D call TRBD1 (5 bases). Trimming shortened V by 3 bases and J by 6 bases, and 6 bases separated the two germline ends. The germline CDR1 and CDR2 sequences are ENHRY and SYGVKD. The CDR3 consists of 12 residues. As DNA, the CDR3 is TGTGCCATCAGTGACAGGGCAAACATTCAGTACTTC. As protein: CAISDRANIQYF.

The V call is TRBV6-5, the J call TRBJ2-5; D possibly corresponds to TRBD2 (5 bases). V lost 8 bases, J lost 5 bases, and 15 bases lay in between. Germline CDR1 reads MNHEY; CDR2 reads SVGAGI. The CDR3 runs 13 residues. The CDR3 here is CASRSSPGETQYF. CDR3 nucleotides: TGTGCCAGCCGGTCATCTCCGGGGGAGACCCAGTACTTC.

This rearrangement joins TRBV15 to TRBJ2-7, with 7 nucleotides matching TRBD1. With 6 bases clipped from V and 7 bases from J, the junction kept 15 bases outside the gene matches. Germline CDR1 is LNHNV and CDR2 is YYDKDF (reference sequence). The CDR3 is 15 residues long. CDR3 amino acids: CATRSGTGVGGEQYF. In DNA form, the CDR3 reads TGTGCCACCAGGAGTGGTACAGGGGTTGGGGGAGAGCAGTACTTC.

J is TRBJ1-2 and V is TRBV5-8; the D gene is possibly TRBD1 (6 bases). CDR1 and CDR2 from the germline V gene are SGHTS and YDEGEE. With 1 base removed from V and 12 bases from J, the gap between germline ends came to 13 bases. This CDR3 region has 12 residues. In nucleotides, the CDR3 is TGTGCCAGCAGCTTGACGGGGGGCGCCCACACCTTC. It translates to CASSLTGGAHTF.

The chain joins TRBV7-9 to TRBJ1-2; the match to TRBD1 covers 11 bases. Germline CDR1 SEHNR, CDR2 FQNEAQ (reference sequence). Trimming cost V 4 bases and J 3 bases; bases outside gene matches: 10. This CDR3 has 17 residues. CDR3: CASSSKTGTGGYYGYTF. The CDR3 nucleotides read TGTGCCAGCAGCTCCAAGACCGGGACAGGGGGATACTATGGCTACACCTTC.

CDR3 bases: TGCGCCAGCAGTCCAGGGGAAGGGTTCTACGAGCAGTACTTC. This gives the protein CASSPGEGFYEQYF. The chain has TRBV10-1 and TRBJ2-7; D perhaps matches TRBD1 (6 bases). Per the germline V gene, CDR1 is WNHNN and CDR2 is SYGVQD (reference sequence). V lost 5 bases to trimming and J lost 3 bases, with 14 bases between them. This CDR3 is built from 14 residues.

This chain connects TRBV9 to TRBJ2-5; TRBD1 is a possible D gene (5 bases). The CDR3 loop spans 15 amino acids. Germline V CDR1 and CDR2: SGDLS, YYNGEE. The ends were cut back, 3 bases at V and 1 base at J, with 13 bases in the middle. Here the CDR3 reads CASSEKGFTQETQYF. The CDR3 DNA sequence: TGTGCCAGCAGCGAGAAGGGGTTCACCCAAGAGACCCAGTACTTC.

This chain links TRBV6-1 with TRBJ1-2; unclear D gene. Germline CDR1 and CDR2: MNHNS and SASEGT. V shed 3 bases and J shed 0 bases, with 17 bases lying between them. This CDR3 is 17 amino acids long. For the CDR3, the DNA is TGTGCCAGCAGTGACGAGCGGTCAAAGTTAGCTAACTATGGCTACACCTTC. This translates into CASSDERSKLANYGYTF.

This clone has only a few counts. The chain has TRBV27 and TRBJ2-7; D unresolved. V shed 5 bases and J shed 5 bases, with 19 bases lying between them. Germline CDR1 reads MNHEY; CDR2 reads SMNVEV (reference sequence). The CDR3 runs to 15 residues. CDR3 in DNA: TGTGCCAGCAGTCCCACGTTAGACCGGGTCCACGAGCAGTACTTC. Protein: CASSPTLDRVHEQYF.

The rearrangement joins TRBV10-3 to TRBJ1-4; D gene ambiguous. There are 13 residues in the CDR3. Deletions cut 6 bases from V and 8 bases from J, with 13 bases between. The germline gives CDR1 ENHRY, CDR2 SYGVKD. This CDR3 is CAIRPGGREKLFF. The CDR3 DNA is TGTGCCATCAGGCCCGGAGGAAGGGAAAAACTGTTTTTT.

The chain has TRBV5-5 and TRBJ1-5, with 7 nucleotides matching TRBD1. This CDR3 region has 15 residues. Germline assignment: CDR1 SGHKS and CDR2 YYEKEE (reference sequence). Trimming removed 0 bases from V and 7 bases from J; junction bases left unmatched: 7. The CDR3 DNA sequence: TGTGCCAGCAGCTTGGGGCAGGGGGTGAACCAGCCCCAGCATTTT. Residues: CASSLGQGVNQPQHF.

V gene TRBV11-2 combines with J gene TRBJ2-7, with D maybe TRBD1 (6 bases). The CDR3 runs to 14 residues. In germline, CDR1 is SGHAT, CDR2 FQNNGV. V dropped 2 bases and J dropped 3 bases, with 11 bases sitting between them. The CDR3, as DNA: TGTGCCAGCAGCTTATCGGGCAGGGGCTACGAGCAGTACTTC. It is translated as CASSLSGRGYEQYF.

This chain connects TRBV27 to TRBJ2-3; a weak D match, TRBD2 (5 bases). CDR3 size: 17 residues. The germline V gene has CDR1 MNHEY and CDR2 SMNVEV (reference sequence). The ends were cut back, 7 bases at V and 2 bases at J, with 22 bases in the middle. DNA of the CDR3: TGTGCCAGCACCGAACTAGGACTCGCAGAGCTCACAGATACGCAGTATTTT. Its translation: CASTELGLAELTDTQYF.

V is TRBV19 and J is TRBJ2-3; the D is unclear. The V end lost 5 bases, the J end lost 2 bases, and 11 bases lay between the germline ends. The CDR3 runs 14 residues. Germline V CDR1 and CDR2: LNHDA, SQIVND (reference sequence). The DNA for the CDR3 is TGTGCCAGTAGTTTGAACGGTAACACAGATACGCAGTATTTT. It encodes CASSLNGNTDTQYF.

The rearrangement uses TRBV30 and TRBJ1-2; D remains ambiguous. Germline assignment: CDR1 GTSNPN and CDR2 SVGIG (reference sequence). Trimming took off 0 bases at V and 4 bases at J, with 18 bases between the two ends. The CDR3 runs to 16 residues. CDR3 DNA: TGTGCCTGGAGTGTTGCTGTAGGAACCCGGGGCTATGGCTACACCTTC. Its protein is CAWSVAVGTRGYGYTF.

This chain joins TRBV6-6 and TRBJ2-7; 10 nucleotides agree with TRBD2. The CDR3 sequence is 15 residues long. Germline CDR1 is MNHNY and CDR2 is SVGAGI (reference sequence). Germline trimming cut 0 bases from V and 4 bases from J; bases unmatched to any gene: 3. Written as DNA, the CDR3 is TGTGCCAGCAGTTACTCGGCTAGCGGGGGATACGAGCAGTACTTC. It translates to CASSYSASGGYEQYF.

The chain employs TRBV2 and TRBJ2-3; TRBD2 matches 9 bases. The J segment lost 3 bases and the V segment lost 10 bases, leaving 14 bases of the junction unmatched. CDR1 SNHLY and CDR2 FYNNEI come from the germline V gene. This CDR3 contains 16 residues. CDR3 nucleotides: TGTGCCATAGCCGGATCAGCGGGGGGCAAAACAGATACGCAGTATTTT. Translating gives CAIAGSAGGKTDTQYF.

This clone appeared once. V gene TRBV5-1 combines with J gene TRBJ1-4, with 9 positions matching TRBD1. V shed 3 bases and J 7 bases; nucleotides not matched to a gene: 7. The germline V gene has CDR1 SGHRS and CDR2 YFSETQ. CDR3 length: 15 residues. The DNA for the CDR3 is TGCGCCAGCAGCTCCACAGGGGGCGAAGGTGAAAAACTGTTTTTT. The encoded protein is CASSSTGGEGEKLFF. The full variable domain, rest sourced from reference TRBV5-1 and TRBJ1-4, is KAGVTQTPRYLIKTRGQQVTLSCSPISGHRSVSWYQQTPGQGLQFLFEYFSETQRNKGNFPGRFSGRQFSNSRSEMNVSTLELGDSALYLCASSSTGGEGEKLFFGSGTQLSVL.

This chain's CDR3 is CASSRTGGDEQYF. As DNA, the CDR3 is TGTGCCAGCAGCCGGACAGGGGGGGACGAGCAGTACTTC. The gene calls are TRBV5-4 and TRBJ2-7; 10 bases line up with TRBD1. Per the germline V gene, CDR1 is SGHNT and CDR2 is YYREEE (reference sequence). With V trimmed by 4 bases and J by 5 bases, 3 bases remained unmatched. The CDR3 length is 13 residues.

The V call is TRBV3-1 (or the pseudogene TRBV3-2), the J call TRBJ1-1; D call uncertain. The ends were cut back, 4 bases at V and 4 bases at J, with 19 bases in the middle. From germline, CDR1 is LGHDT and CDR2 YNNKEL (reference sequence). The CDR3 length is 16 residues. DNA of the CDR3: TGTGCCAGCAGCCCTTCAGCGCTCCCGGGGAGCACTGAAGCTTTCTTT. Residues: CASSPSALPGSTEAFF.

The chain employs TRBV28 and TRBJ1-2, with TRBD1 matching over 9 bases. After removal of 9 bases from V and 4 bases from J, the junction contained 6 bases not matched to a gene. The germline gives CDR1 MDHEN, CDR2 SYDVKM. CDR3 size: 13 residues. The CDR3 reads CASGTGLGYGYTF. The CDR3, as DNA: TGTGCCAGTGGGACAGGGCTAGGCTATGGCTACACCTTC.

This rearrangement joins TRBV7-9 to TRBJ1-5; TRBD1 is a possible D gene (5 bases). The V end was cut by 1 base, the J end by 1 base, with 8 bases between. The germline V gene encodes CDR1 SEHNR and CDR2 FQNEAQ (reference sequence). CDR3 length equals 15 residues. DNA for the CDR3: TGTGCCAGCAGCTTAGGACAGCAGAGCAATCAGCCCCAGCATTTT. This translates into CASSLGQQSNQPQHF.

The chain joins TRBV7-2 to TRBJ1-5, with TRBD1 matching 8 bases. The CDR3 length is 15 residues. Germline V gene sequence: CDR1 SGHTA, CDR2 FQGNSA. V shed 5 bases and J 5 bases; nucleotides not matched to a gene: 8. CDR3 sequence reads: CASSTRTGPYQPQHF. The CDR3 nucleotides read TGTGCCAGCAGCACCCGGACAGGGCCCTATCAGCCCCAGCATTTT.

The V and J genes are TRBV5-1 and TRBJ2-3, with 7 bases identical to TRBD1. The trim removed 0 bases at V and 4 bases at J, leaving 2 bases unmatched. Germline CDR1 and CDR2: SGHRS and YFSETQ. The CDR3 length is 14 residues. The CDR3 protein is CASSLEGAADTQYF. CDR3 in DNA: TGCGCCAGCAGCTTGGAGGGGGCAGCAGATACGCAGTATTTT.